Reported below is one TCR beta chain. No cognate antigen has been identified for it. The sample holds no much larger clone one base away, and base qualities are not on file. From cysteine to phenylalanine, the CDR3 is 15 amino acids long. The read is trimmed to its CDR3 DNA, 45 bases read in frame from base 1. Trimming removed 6 bases from V and 0 bases from J, leaving 15 bases between the germline ends. CDR1 is given as MNHEY and CDR2 as SVGEGT, both from the germline V gene. The entry originates in a study of blood T cell repertoires in COVID-19 (dated by TCRdb to 2019 to 2021). The study in broad terms: The collaborator samples originated in the United States, Italy and Spain and spanned the acute and convalescent phases of COVID-19. The material from the prospective study consisted of cDNA or gDNA derived from T cells, B-cell-depleted T cells, or PBMCs. The dataset comprised deeply sampled blood TCRbeta repertoires from subjects exposed to, actively infected with, or recovered from COVID-19. The repertoires were released in a freely available public database intended as a resource for research on the immune response to SARS-CoV-2. The samples were drawn from two sources: the first 160 participants of the ongoing ImmuneRACE study, and over 950 subjects contributed by 6 global collaborators. A de-identified subject ID, COVID-19 status, age in years and sex were almost always included in the sample metadata. Where HLA class I and class II types were available, the types were taken from metadata supplied by the sample provider, not from assay-based typing.

TCRbeta CDR3 regions were amplified from genomic DNA using the immunoSEQ Assay, a bias-controlled multiplex PCR. The study's processing was this. The number of nucleated cells in each sample was estimated by amplification of reference gene primers within the assay. To quantify the absolute abundance of each unique TCRbeta CDR3 rearrangement, sequence reads were collapsed and filtered. For each sample, productive Simpson clonality was calculated as the square root of Simpson's diversity index across productive rearrangements. TCRdb holds this immuneACCESS table with in-frame rearrangements only. Some clones are missing; in checked studies, unresolved V genes explain under half, and the rest has no known cause. D and trimming come from the DNA, and the V and J calls and clone size come from that table. The sample has about 44,000 clones on record, approximately 90% of them singletons. Of the sample, roughly 21% falls within the top ten clones.

Collaborating institutions collected whole blood in K2EDTA tubes following their own protocols. For TCRbeta analysis, collaborators shipped samples as frozen whole blood, isolated PBMCs, or DNA extracted from either of those sample types. Broad study findings and their caveats: Clinical and demographic metadata were provided uncurated, with the amount varying by source and participant.

The sequenced material came from peripheral blood. This receptor chain uses TRBV6-2 or TRBV6-3 and TRBJ2-7; perhaps TRBD1 is the D gene, with 5 bases matching. The sequence came from a woman older than 75 in a cohort sampled during active or convalescent COVID-19. Here the CDR3 is given as CASSLRGSLSYEQYF. DNA sequence: TGTGCCAGCAGCTTAAGGGGCTCCCTCTCCTACGAGCAGTACTTC.